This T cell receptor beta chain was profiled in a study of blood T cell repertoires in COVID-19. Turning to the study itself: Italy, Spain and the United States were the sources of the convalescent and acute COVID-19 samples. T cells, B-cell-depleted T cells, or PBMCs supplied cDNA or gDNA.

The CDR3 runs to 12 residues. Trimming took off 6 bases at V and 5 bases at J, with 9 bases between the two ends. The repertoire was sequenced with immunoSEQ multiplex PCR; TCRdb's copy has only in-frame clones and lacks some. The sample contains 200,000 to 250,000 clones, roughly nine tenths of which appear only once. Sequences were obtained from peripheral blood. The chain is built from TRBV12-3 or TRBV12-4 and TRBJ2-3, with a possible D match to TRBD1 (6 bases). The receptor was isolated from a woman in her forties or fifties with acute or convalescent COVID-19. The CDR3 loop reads CASRTGLDTQYF. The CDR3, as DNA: TGTGCCAGCAGAACAGGGCTAGATACGCAGTATTTT.